The text below deals with one T cell receptor beta chain. Measured with immunoSEQ multiplex PCR; TCRdb has only the in-frame clones, and not every one. The repertoire consists of some 30,000 clones, with about nine tenths occurring once and the leading ten covering about 12%. This CDR3 is 13 amino acids long. The V and J ends lost 0 bases and 4 bases respectively, with 9 bases between them. Germline V CDR1 and CDR2: GTSNPN, SVGIG (reference sequence). This sample is drawn from a study of control samples from healthy donors and cancer patients. The origin of this receptor is a man aged 50 or older with lung cancer. The sequencing input was PBMCs. The chain carries TRBV30 and TRBJ1-1; D possibly corresponds to TRBD1 (5 bases). The CDR3 loop is CAWSVQALTEAFF. For the CDR3, the DNA is TGTGCCTGGAGTGTACAGGCGCTCACTGAAGCTTTCTTT.